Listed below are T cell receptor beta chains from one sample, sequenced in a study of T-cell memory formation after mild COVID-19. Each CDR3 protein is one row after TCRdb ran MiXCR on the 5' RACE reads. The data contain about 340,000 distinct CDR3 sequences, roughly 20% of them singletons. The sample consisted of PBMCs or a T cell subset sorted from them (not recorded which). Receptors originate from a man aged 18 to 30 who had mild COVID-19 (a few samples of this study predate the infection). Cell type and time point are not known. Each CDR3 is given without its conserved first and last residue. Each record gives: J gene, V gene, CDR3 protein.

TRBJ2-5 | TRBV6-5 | ASRDRGLGETQY
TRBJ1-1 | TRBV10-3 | AISDVGGEGTEAF
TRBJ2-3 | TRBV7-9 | ASSLATGTTDTQY
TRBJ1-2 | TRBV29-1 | SATGGPTYGYT
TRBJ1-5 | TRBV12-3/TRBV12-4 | ASIPYGTGSQPQH
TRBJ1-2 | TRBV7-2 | ASSSIPMAGGGPGGYT
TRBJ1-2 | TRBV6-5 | ASSYSMYRGSPDYGYT
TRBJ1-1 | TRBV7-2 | ASSRVWGPGTEAF
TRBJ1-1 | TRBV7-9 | ASSHWDRPEYTEAF
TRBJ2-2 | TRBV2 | ASSGGGAGELF
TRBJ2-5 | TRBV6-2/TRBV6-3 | ASSKTGEEETQY
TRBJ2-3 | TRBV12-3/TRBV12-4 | ASSAWGPQY
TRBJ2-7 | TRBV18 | ASSPPSRPYEQY
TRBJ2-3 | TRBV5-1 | ASSVTSSGADTQY
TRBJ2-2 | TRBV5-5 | ASSFLTAGGELF
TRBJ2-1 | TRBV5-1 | ASTGRIPSGEQF
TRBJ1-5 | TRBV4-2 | ASSQRVLQLQH
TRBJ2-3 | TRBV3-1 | ASSPTTSGGFADTQY
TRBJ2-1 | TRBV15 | ATSRGSGGEQF
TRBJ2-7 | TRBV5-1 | ASSLAHGVSYEQY
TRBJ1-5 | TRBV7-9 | ASSSDRDSQPQH
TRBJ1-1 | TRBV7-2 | ASSLVFGVGTEAF
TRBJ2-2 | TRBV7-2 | ASSFGGFGELF
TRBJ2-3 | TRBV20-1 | SARRGAHTDTQY
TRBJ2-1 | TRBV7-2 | ASSLWNEQF
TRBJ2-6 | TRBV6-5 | ASSAIGQGVNVLT
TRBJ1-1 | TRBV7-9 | ASSVKLTEAF
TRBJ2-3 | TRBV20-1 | SAPTASGGGDTQY
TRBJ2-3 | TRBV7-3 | ASSLIAGMADTQY
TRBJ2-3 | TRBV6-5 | ASSYSGQGRIDTQY
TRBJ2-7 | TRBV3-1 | ASSPRRQSYEQY
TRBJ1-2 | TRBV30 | ACLNGTGRVGGYT
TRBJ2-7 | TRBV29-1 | SVVSQSWEQY
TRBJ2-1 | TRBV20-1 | SASTEIHYNEQF
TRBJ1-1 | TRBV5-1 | ASKDYNTEAF
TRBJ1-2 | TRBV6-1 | ASSEDGLDGYT
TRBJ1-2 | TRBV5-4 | ASSGGDRVNYGYT
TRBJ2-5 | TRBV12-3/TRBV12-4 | ASSLGGAQY
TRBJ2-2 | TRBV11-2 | ASSPPYSWELF
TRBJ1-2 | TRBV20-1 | SAIRPGTSNYGYT
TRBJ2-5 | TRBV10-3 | AIRREDRGETQY
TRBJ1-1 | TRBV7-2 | ASSSYGTGTEAF
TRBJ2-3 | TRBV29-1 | SVARGTDTQY
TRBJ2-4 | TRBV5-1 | ASSLALTGGFQY
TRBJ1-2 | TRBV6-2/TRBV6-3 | ASIPGGASNYGYT
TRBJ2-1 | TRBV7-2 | ASSPTPTSGGGEQF
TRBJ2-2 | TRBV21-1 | ASTRTGIFRELF
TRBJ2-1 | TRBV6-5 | ASSSDTSGGVNEQF
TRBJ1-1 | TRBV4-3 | ASSQDRRWRLEAF
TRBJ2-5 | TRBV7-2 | ASSFPPETQY
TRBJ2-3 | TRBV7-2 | ASSLGTSLTDTQY
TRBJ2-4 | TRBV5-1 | ASSLGQGWPKNIQY